This TCR beta chain was observed in a study of regulatory T cells in long-lasting Graves disease (dated by TCRdb to about 2021). In terms of the full investigation: Persistent Graves' disease was defined as persistently positive TSH receptor autoantibodies together with antithyroid drug treatment for over 5 years. The study was conducted in China and was registered as a clinical trial. Persistent Graves' disease patients were compared with newly diagnosed Graves' disease patients by peripheral blood TCR sequencing and RNA sequencing. A total of around 35 samples underwent TCR sequencing: around 13 from persistent and approximately 20 from newly diagnosed Graves' disease patients. In the clinical cohort, patients with persistent Graves' disease had used antithyroid drugs for an average of around 9.3 years.

From the germline V gene, CDR1 is SGHAT and CDR2 is FQNNGV. The junction carries 7 bases between V and J, which are trimmed by 9 bases and 1 base respectively. The CDR3, from cysteine to phenylalanine, totals 12 residues. The DNA shown is the 36-base CDR3, in frame from base 1. Explained via the paper, the time point label denotes: persistent/refractory GD, antithyroid drugs over 5 years with positive TRAb. RNA was extracted from PBMCs in TRIzol for both TCR sequencing and RNA sequencing. The diagnosis of Graves' disease followed American Thyroid Association guidelines. Recruitment of patients was carried out at an endocrinology department in Xi'an, China. Each patient gave approximately 10 milliliters of peripheral blood, collected in an EDTA anticoagulant tube. Ficoll Paque Plus density gradient separation was used to isolate PBMCs, and no further T cell sorting was done. An Agilent 2100 Bioanalyzer and agarose gel were used to assess RNA quality, and a NanoDrop 2000 was used to measure RNA concentration.

The paper's findings and limits, for the study overall: Preferential use of TRBV28, TRBJ1-2 and TRBJ2-5 was observed in persistent disease, whereas TRBV20-1 and TRBJ2-1 were favored in newly diagnosed disease. More public clonotypes were shared among persistent patients (under 3,000) than among newly diagnosed patients (over 900). The study examined only peripheral blood because the primary lesion, thyroid tissue, could not be accessed. Lower TCR Shannon entropy and fewer highly expanded clones were observed in persistent Graves' disease patients than in newly diagnosed patients, which suggested clonal expansion. Only the TCR beta chain was sequenced and analyzed. The authors acknowledged the small sample size as a limitation that may reduce accuracy.

This clonotype was seen many times. Its binding antigen is unknown. No base quality values were provided; no much bigger clone lies one nucleotide off. Libraries were constructed by multiplex PCR. Reads for this sample came from an Illumina HiSeq 4000. CDR3 regions were amplified by Arm-PCR with iRepertoire HTBI primers to construct TCR beta libraries. Before sequencing, the PCR products underwent gel purification. The authors' analysis ran thus. Gene usage analysis of CDR3 amino acid clonotypes relied on the 55 to 80 TRBV and about 15 TRBJ segments identified across samples. Filtered high-quality paired reads were merged into contigs using COPE and FqMerger. BLAST was used to align contigs to the IMGT TRBV, TRBD and TRBJ reference genes, and CDR3 was defined following IMGT. Highly expanded clones were defined as clonotypes with a frequency above 0.1%. Shannon entropy served as the measure of repertoire diversity, while the Gini coefficient captured V-J evenness. A clonotype found in more than one individual was treated as public. Using fastp trimming at Q25 and MiXCR clonotype assembly, TCRdb reanalyzed the public sequencing data and kept in-frame beta chains. Entries that share a CDR3 protein sequence are merged under the most common genes and DNA. The V and J calls follow TCRdb's processing rather than the paper's. The sample contains nearly 350,000 distinct CDR3 sequences, 15% to 20% of them found a single time. The ten largest make up over 25% of the sample.

This TCR was recovered from a female donor with Graves disease. The chain uses TRBV11-2 and TRBJ2-4, with the D gene too uncertain to name. Sequenced material: peripheral blood mononuclear cells (PBMCs), taken when the disease was refractory, from a patient treated with antithyroid drugs. The sequenced DNA is TGTGCCAGTCGGAAGGCCAAAAACATTCAGTACTTC. It is translated as CASRKAKNIQYF.